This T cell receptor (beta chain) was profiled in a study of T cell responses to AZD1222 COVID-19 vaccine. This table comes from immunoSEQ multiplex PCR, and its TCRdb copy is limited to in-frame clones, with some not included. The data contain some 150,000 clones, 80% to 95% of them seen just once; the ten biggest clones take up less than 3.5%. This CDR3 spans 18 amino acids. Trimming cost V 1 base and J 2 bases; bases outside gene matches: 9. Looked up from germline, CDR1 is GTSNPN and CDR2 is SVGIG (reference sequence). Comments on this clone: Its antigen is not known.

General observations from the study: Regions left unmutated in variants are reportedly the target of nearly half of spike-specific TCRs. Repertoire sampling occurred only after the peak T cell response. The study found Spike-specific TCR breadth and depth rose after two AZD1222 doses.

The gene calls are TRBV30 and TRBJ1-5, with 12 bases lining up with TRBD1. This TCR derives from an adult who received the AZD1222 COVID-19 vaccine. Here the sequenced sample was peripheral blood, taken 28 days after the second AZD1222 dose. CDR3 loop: CAWSGFGTGGRGNQPQHF. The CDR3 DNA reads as TGTGCCTGGAGTGGTTTTGGGACAGGGGGCAGGGGCAATCAGCCCCAGCATTTT.